This T cell receptor beta chain stems from a study of identical twins. The CDR3 totals 14 residues. Germline V gene data show CDR1 as SQVTM and CDR2 as ANQGSEA. After removal of 3 bases from V and 5 bases from J, the junction contained 5 bases not matched to a gene. This clonotype was observed a handful of times. Its cognate antigen is unknown. The donors were all healthy and Caucasian. Addition of a universal primer site occurred through template switching, and cDNA carried unique molecular identifiers. TCRdb reprocessed the 5' RACE reads via MiXCR and lists one record per CDR3 protein. This sample has roughly 280,000 distinct CDR3 sequences, with less than 9.5% found just once. General study results and limits: Not following the same donors, the study drew its conclusions from cross-sectional statistical analysis.

The same data also contributed to another study, on yellow fever vaccine responses in identical twins.

The receptor was derived from a woman aged 18-29 years in good health. V usage is TRBV29-1 and J usage is TRBJ2-1; TRBD1 agrees at 9 bases. Sequencing was done on a sample of CD8+ T cells sorted from blood. CDR3 protein: CSVEGTGKDNEQFF. In DNA form, the CDR3 reads TGCAGCGTTGAGGGGACAGGGAAGGACAATGAGCAGTTCTTC.